This TCR beta chain was identified during a study of OX40 agonist ivuxolimab in advanced cancers. The CDR3 length is 16 residues. With V trimmed by 2 bases and J by 4 bases, 9 bases remained unmatched. Germline-derived CDR1 and CDR2 are SGDLS and YYNGEE. Comments on this clone: The target antigen is unknown.

Using immunoSEQ multiplex PCR, the repertoire was profiled, and TCRdb retains in-frame clones only, with some absent. The data contain 50,000 or so clones, about 86% of them singletons. Study-level findings and limits: CD4+ T cells averaged fewer expanded clones than CD8+ T cells.

The source of this sequence is an adult with an advanced solid tumor such as melanoma, head and neck, liver or kidney cancer. The material sequenced was CD4+ or CD8+ T cells sorted from blood, taken in a trial of the OX40 agonist ivuxolimab. J is TRBJ2-7 and V is TRBV9; 10 bases are a match to TRBD2. The CDR3 loop is CASSVATSGSMYEQYF. In nucleotides, the CDR3 is TGTGCCAGCAGCGTCGCGACTAGCGGGTCGATGTACGAGCAGTACTTC.